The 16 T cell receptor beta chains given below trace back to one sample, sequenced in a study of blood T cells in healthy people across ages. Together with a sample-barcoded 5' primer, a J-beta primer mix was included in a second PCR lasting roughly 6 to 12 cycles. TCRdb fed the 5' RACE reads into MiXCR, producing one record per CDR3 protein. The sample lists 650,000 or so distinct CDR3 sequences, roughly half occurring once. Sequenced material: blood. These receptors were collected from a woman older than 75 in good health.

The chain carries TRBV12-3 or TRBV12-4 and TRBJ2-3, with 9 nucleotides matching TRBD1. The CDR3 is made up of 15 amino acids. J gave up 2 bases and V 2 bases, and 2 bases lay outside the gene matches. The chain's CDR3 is CASSLRTGATDTQYF. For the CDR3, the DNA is TGTGCCAGCAGTTTACGGACAGGGGCCACAGATACGCAGTATTTT.

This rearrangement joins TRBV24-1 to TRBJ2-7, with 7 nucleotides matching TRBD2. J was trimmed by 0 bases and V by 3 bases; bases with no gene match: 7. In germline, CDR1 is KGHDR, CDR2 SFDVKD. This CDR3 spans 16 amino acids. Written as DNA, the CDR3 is TGTGCCACCAGTGATGATAGCGGGCCGAGCTCCTACGAGCAGTACTTC. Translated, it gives CATSDDSGPSSYEQYF.

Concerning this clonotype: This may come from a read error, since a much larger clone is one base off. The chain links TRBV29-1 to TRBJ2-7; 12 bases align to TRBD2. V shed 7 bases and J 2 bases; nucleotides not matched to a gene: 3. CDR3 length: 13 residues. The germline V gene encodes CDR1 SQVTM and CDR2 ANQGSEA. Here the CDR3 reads CSGGTSGPYEQYF. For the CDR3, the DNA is TGCAGCGGCGGGACTAGCGGGCCCTACGAGCAGTACTTC.

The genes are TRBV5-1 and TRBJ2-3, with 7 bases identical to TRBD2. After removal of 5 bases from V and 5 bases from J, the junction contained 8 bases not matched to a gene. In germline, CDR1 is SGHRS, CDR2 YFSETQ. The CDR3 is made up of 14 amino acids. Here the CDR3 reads CASSVGRERDTQYF. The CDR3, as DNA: TGCGCCAGCAGTGTTGGGCGGGAGAGAGATACGCAGTATTTT.

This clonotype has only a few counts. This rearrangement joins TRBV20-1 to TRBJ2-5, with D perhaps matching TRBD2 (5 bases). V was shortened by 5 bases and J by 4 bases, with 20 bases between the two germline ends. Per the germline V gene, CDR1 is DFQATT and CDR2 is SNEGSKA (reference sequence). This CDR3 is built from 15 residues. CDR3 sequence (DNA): TGCAGTGCTGAAGCGGTCACCCCGGGCGGAGAGACCCAGTACTTC. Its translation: CSAEAVTPGGETQYF.

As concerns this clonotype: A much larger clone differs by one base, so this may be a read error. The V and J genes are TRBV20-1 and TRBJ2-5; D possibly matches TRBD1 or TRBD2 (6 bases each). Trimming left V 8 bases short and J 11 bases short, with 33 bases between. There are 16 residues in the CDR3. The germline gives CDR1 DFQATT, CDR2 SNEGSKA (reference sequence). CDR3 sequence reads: CSIQRVGGGSYNEQYF. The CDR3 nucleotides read TGCAGTATTCAAAGAGTTGGAGGGGGGTCCTACAATGAGCAGTACTTC.

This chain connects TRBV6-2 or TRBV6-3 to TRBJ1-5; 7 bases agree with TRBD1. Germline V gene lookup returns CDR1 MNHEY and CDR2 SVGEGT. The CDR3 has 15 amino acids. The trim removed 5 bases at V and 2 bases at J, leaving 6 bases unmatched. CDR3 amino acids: CASSDRVDGNQPQHF. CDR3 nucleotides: TGTGCCAGCAGTGACAGGGTAGATGGCAATCAGCCCCAGCATTTT.

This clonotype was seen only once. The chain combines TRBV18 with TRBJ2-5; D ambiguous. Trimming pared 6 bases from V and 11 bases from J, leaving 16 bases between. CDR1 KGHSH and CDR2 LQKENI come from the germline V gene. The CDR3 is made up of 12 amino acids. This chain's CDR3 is CASSPGPQEQYF. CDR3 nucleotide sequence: TGTGCCAGCTCCCCCGGACCGCAAGAGCAGTACTTC.

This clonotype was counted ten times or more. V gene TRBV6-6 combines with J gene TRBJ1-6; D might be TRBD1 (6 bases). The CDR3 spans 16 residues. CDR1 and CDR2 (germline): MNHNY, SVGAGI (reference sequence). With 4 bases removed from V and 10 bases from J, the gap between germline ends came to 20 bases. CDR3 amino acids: CASSFQVSGVASPLHF. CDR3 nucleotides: TGTGCCAGCAGTTTCCAGGTTTCAGGGGTCGCGTCACCCCTCCACTTT.

The CDR3 coding sequence is TGCAGCGTTGGGGTAGGAAACGAGCAGTACTTC. Translated: CSVGVGNEQYF. The V gene is TRBV29-1, the J gene TRBJ2-7; D is uncertain. The germline CDR1 and CDR2 sequences are SQVTM and ANQGSEA. V was pared by 4 bases and J by 5 bases, with 9 bases between. The CDR3 contains 11 residues.

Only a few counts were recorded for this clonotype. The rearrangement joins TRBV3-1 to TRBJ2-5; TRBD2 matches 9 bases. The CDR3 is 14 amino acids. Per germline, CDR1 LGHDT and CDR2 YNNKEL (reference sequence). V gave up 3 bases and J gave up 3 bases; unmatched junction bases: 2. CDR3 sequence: CASSHVAGEETQYF. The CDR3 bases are TGTGCCAGCAGCCATGTAGCGGGAGAAGAGACCCAGTACTTC.

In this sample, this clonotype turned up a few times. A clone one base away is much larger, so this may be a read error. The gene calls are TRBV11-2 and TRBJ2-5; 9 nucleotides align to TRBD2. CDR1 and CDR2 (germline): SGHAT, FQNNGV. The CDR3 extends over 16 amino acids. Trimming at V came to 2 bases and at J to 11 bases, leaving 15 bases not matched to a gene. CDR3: CASSLYSGSLSNEQYF. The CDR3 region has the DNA TGTGCCAGCAGCTTATATAGCGGGAGTTTATCCAATGAGCAGTACTTC.

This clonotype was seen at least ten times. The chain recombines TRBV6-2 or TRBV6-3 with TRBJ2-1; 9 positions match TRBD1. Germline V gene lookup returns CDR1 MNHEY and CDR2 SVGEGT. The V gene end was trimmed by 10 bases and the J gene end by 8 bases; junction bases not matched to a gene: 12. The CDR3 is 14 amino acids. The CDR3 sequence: CATTSGQGNDEQFF. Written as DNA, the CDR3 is TGTGCCACGACATCGGGACAGGGAAACGATGAGCAGTTCTTC.

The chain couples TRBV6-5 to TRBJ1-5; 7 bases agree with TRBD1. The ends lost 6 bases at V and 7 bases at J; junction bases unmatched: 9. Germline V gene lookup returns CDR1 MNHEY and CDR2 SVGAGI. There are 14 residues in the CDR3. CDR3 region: CASSLHGTAQPQHF. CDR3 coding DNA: TGTGCCAGCAGCCTCCACGGGACAGCGCAGCCCCAGCATTTT.

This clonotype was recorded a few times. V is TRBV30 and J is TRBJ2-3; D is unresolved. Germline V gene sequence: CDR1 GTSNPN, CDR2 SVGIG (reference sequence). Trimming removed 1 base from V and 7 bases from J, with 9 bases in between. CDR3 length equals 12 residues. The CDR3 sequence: CAWSDGVNTQYF. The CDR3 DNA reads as TGTGCCTGGAGTGATGGGGTCAATACGCAGTATTTT.

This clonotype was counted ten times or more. The CDR3 DNA reads TGCGCCAGCAGCTACGGGACTAGCGGCGGTACGCAGTATTTT. Amino acid sequence: CASSYGTSGGTQYF. V usage is TRBV5-1 and J usage is TRBJ2-3, with 11 bases identical to TRBD2. Germline-derived CDR1 and CDR2 are SGHRS and YFSETQ. V trimming: 3 bases; J trimming: 8 bases; junction bases outside the gene matches: 5. This CDR3 is 14 amino acids long.